This TCR beta chain was profiled in a study of cytomegalovirus exposure and HLA in healthy donors. The V and J ends lost 3 bases and 3 bases respectively, with 12 bases between them. Germline-derived CDR1 and CDR2 are SGHNT and YENEEA. The CDR3 length is 15 residues. PCR involved 60 Vbeta and 13 Jbeta primers. Repertoires were generated with immunoSEQ multiplex PCR, while TCRdb's copy carries only in-frame clones and drops some. This table has roughly 100,000 clones, 79% appearing once. The chain recombines TRBV11-3 with TRBJ2-1; tentatively, D is TRBD1 (6 bases). This TCR was sampled from a man aged 50 to 59 in good health and CMV-seropositive. The sample consisted of PBMCs. The CDR3 region has the DNA TGTGCCAGCAGCTTGGACAGAAACAGCTACAATGAGCAGTTCTTC. Translating gives CASSLDRNSYNEQFF.